A selection of T cell receptor beta chains follows, all from one sample in a study of cytomegalovirus exposure and HLA in healthy donors. Assay: immunoSEQ multiplex PCR; the TCRdb copy retains only in-frame clones and omits some. This sample has roughly 60,000 clones, with roughly 84% found just once. Sequencing was carried out using PBMCs. Receptors were obtained from a man under 40 in good health and CMV-seronegative. Each CDR3 is given with its conserved first and last residue. A D gene is named only where the DNA matches it firmly. Where a row states a size, it is once, few, many or the class of an expanded clone; other rows omit it.

d_call: -
j_call: TRBJ1-2
v_call: TRBV5-5
cdr3_length: 15
clone_size: -
cdr3_aa: CASSLALRFAYGYTF
cdr3_nt: TGTGCCAGCAGCTTGGCCCTGAGGTTTGCCTATGGCTACACCTTC

d_call: TRBD1
j_call: TRBJ1-6
v_call: TRBV5-1
cdr3_length: 14
clone_size: -
cdr3_aa: CASSQGVSNSPLHF
cdr3_nt: TGCGCCAGCAGCCAGGGGGTATCTAATTCACCCCTCCACTTT

d_call: TRBD2
j_call: TRBJ2-7
v_call: TRBV5-1
cdr3_length: 15
clone_size: -
cdr3_aa: CASSGRGDPFVEQYF
cdr3_nt: TGCGCCAGCAGCGGACGGGGGGACCCCTTTGTGGAGCAGTACTTC

d_call: -
j_call: TRBJ2-2
v_call: TRBV19
cdr3_length: 15
clone_size: -
cdr3_aa: CASSYWAGNTGELFF
cdr3_nt: TGTGCCAGTAGTTACTGGGCAGGGAACACCGGGGAGCTGTTTTTT

d_call: TRBD2
j_call: TRBJ2-7
v_call: TRBV7-2
cdr3_length: 17
clone_size: -
cdr3_aa: CASSLELGLAGHREQYF
cdr3_nt: TGTGCCAGCAGCTTAGAATTGGGACTAGCGGGTCATCGGGAGCAGTACTTC

d_call: -
j_call: TRBJ2-2
v_call: TRBV29-1
cdr3_length: 12
clone_size: -
cdr3_aa: CSVVREAGELFF
cdr3_nt: TGCAGCGTCGTGAGGGAGGCCGGGGAGCTGTTTTTT

d_call: -
j_call: TRBJ1-4
v_call: TRBV5-8
cdr3_length: 13
clone_size: -
cdr3_aa: CASRAQDYEKLFF
cdr3_nt: TGTGCCAGCAGAGCCCAGGATTATGAAAAACTGTTTTTT

d_call: TRBD1
j_call: TRBJ1-1
v_call: TRBV13
cdr3_length: 15
clone_size: -
cdr3_aa: CASGPGDRANTEAFF
cdr3_nt: TGTGCCAGCGGACCCGGGGACAGGGCGAACACTGAAGCTTTCTTT

d_call: TRBD1
j_call: TRBJ2-2
v_call: TRBV10-3
cdr3_length: 14
clone_size: -
cdr3_aa: CATDDRGNTGELFF
cdr3_nt: TGTGCCACCGACGACAGGGGGAACACCGGGGAGCTGTTTTTT

d_call: -
j_call: TRBJ2-5
v_call: TRBV5-1
cdr3_length: 15
clone_size: few
cdr3_aa: CASSYGGQRQETQYF
cdr3_nt: TGCGCCAGCAGCTACGGGGGACAGCGCCAAGAGACCCAGTACTTC

d_call: -
j_call: TRBJ2-1
v_call: TRBV5-4
cdr3_length: 15
clone_size: -
cdr3_aa: CASSLGADSYNEQFF
cdr3_nt: TGTGCCAGCAGCTTGGGGGCCGACTCCTACAATGAGCAGTTCTTC

d_call: TRBD2
j_call: TRBJ2-3
v_call: TRBV25-1
cdr3_length: 12
clone_size: -
cdr3_aa: CASGGGTDTQYF
cdr3_nt: TGTGCCAGCGGGGGGGGCACAGATACGCAGTATTTT

d_call: -
j_call: TRBJ1-3
v_call: TRBV10-1
cdr3_length: 14
clone_size: -
cdr3_aa: CASSEGRSGNTIYF
cdr3_nt: TGCGCCAGCAGTGAGGGGAGATCTGGAAACACCATATATTTT

d_call: -
j_call: TRBJ2-2
v_call: TRBV11-2
cdr3_length: 15
clone_size: -
cdr3_aa: CASSMTRINTGELFF
cdr3_nt: TGTGCCAGCAGCATGACTAGAATCAACACCGGGGAGCTGTTTTTT

d_call: TRBD1
j_call: TRBJ1-1
v_call: TRBV9
cdr3_length: 13
clone_size: -
cdr3_aa: CASSGGQGTEAFF
cdr3_nt: TGTGCCAGCAGCGGGGGACAGGGGACTGAAGCTTTCTTT

d_call: -
j_call: TRBJ2-3
v_call: TRBV5-4
cdr3_length: 13
clone_size: -
cdr3_aa: CASSSRVTDTQYF
cdr3_nt: TGTGCCAGCAGCTCCCGGGTCACAGATACGCAGTATTTT

d_call: TRBD1
j_call: TRBJ1-1
v_call: TRBV9
cdr3_length: 18
clone_size: -
cdr3_aa: CASSALGAGTVPNTEAFF
cdr3_nt: TGTGCCAGCAGCGCACTTGGGGCGGGGACAGTACCGAACACTGAAGCTTTCTTT

d_call: -
j_call: TRBJ2-7
v_call: TRBV4-1
cdr3_length: 14
clone_size: -
cdr3_aa: CASSQGRGSYEQYF
cdr3_nt: TGCGCCAGCAGCCAAGGTAGGGGGAGCTACGAGCAGTACTTC

d_call: -
j_call: TRBJ2-1
v_call: TRBV5-1
cdr3_length: 15
clone_size: -
cdr3_aa: CASGIQGTYYNEQFF
cdr3_nt: TGCGCCAGCGGCATACAGGGTACCTATTACAATGAGCAGTTCTTC

d_call: -
j_call: TRBJ2-7
v_call: TRBV4-3
cdr3_length: 13
clone_size: few
cdr3_aa: CASSQDQGQQQYF
cdr3_nt: TGCGCCAGCAGCCAAGATCAGGGGCAACAGCAGTACTTC

d_call: TRBD1
j_call: TRBJ2-7
v_call: TRBV2
cdr3_length: 12
clone_size: -
cdr3_aa: CASAGQGYEQYF
cdr3_nt: TGTGCCAGCGCGGGACAGGGCTACGAGCAGTACTTC

d_call: -
j_call: TRBJ2-4
v_call: TRBV5-8
cdr3_length: 12
clone_size: -
cdr3_aa: CASSLVIDIQYF
cdr3_nt: TGTGCCAGCAGCTTGGTTATTGACATTCAGTACTTC

d_call: TRBD2
j_call: TRBJ2-1
v_call: TRBV15
cdr3_length: 16
clone_size: -
cdr3_aa: CATSSPLAGGYNEQFF
cdr3_nt: TGTGCCACCAGCAGCCCACTAGCGGGAGGTTACAATGAGCAGTTCTTC

d_call: -
j_call: TRBJ2-1
v_call: TRBV7-9
cdr3_length: 17
clone_size: -
cdr3_aa: CASSPTGASSSYNEQFF
cdr3_nt: TGTGCCAGCAGCCCTACTGGGGCTTCCAGCTCCTACAATGAGCAGTTCTTC

d_call: -
j_call: TRBJ1-1
v_call: TRBV19
cdr3_length: 14
clone_size: -
cdr3_aa: CASLRGKGNTEAFF
cdr3_nt: TGTGCCAGCCTCCGGGGGAAGGGAAACACTGAAGCTTTCTTT

d_call: -
j_call: TRBJ1-1
v_call: TRBV5-6
cdr3_length: 13
clone_size: few
cdr3_aa: CASSPDIATEAFF
cdr3_nt: TGTGCCAGCAGCCCCGATATAGCGACTGAAGCTTTCTTT

d_call: TRBD2
j_call: TRBJ2-2
v_call: TRBV10-3
cdr3_length: 14
clone_size: once
cdr3_aa: CAISESGGTGELFF
cdr3_nt: TGTGCCATCAGTGAGTCGGGGGGGACCGGGGAGCTGTTTTTT

d_call: TRBD2
j_call: TRBJ2-3
v_call: TRBV10-1
cdr3_length: 16
clone_size: -
cdr3_aa: CASSPGGRTNTDTQYF
cdr3_nt: TGCGCCAGCAGTCCGGGGGGTAGGACTAACACAGATACGCAGTATTTT

d_call: -
j_call: TRBJ2-7
v_call: TRBV29-1
cdr3_length: 14
clone_size: -
cdr3_aa: CSVEGPSAPYEQYF
cdr3_nt: TGCAGCGTTGAAGGCCCTAGCGCACCCTACGAGCAGTACTTC

d_call: -
j_call: TRBJ2-5
v_call: TRBV12-5
cdr3_length: 14
clone_size: -
cdr3_aa: CASGASGSAETQYF
cdr3_nt: TGTGCTAGTGGTGCCTCGGGGAGCGCTGAGACCCAGTACTTC

d_call: TRBD1
j_call: TRBJ1-4
v_call: TRBV2
cdr3_length: 14
clone_size: -
cdr3_aa: CASRSTGAYEKLFF
cdr3_nt: TGTGCCAGCAGGTCGACAGGGGCATATGAAAAACTGTTTTTT

d_call: TRBD1
j_call: TRBJ2-7
v_call: TRBV28
cdr3_length: 15
clone_size: -
cdr3_aa: CASSMPRDRVYEQYF
cdr3_nt: TGTGCCAGCAGTATGCCGCGGGACAGGGTCTACGAGCAGTACTTC

d_call: -
j_call: TRBJ2-1
v_call: TRBV30
cdr3_length: 14
clone_size: -
cdr3_aa: CAWQRLLVSNEQFF
cdr3_nt: TGTGCCTGGCAGAGGCTCCTCGTGAGCAATGAGCAGTTCTTC

d_call: TRBD1
j_call: TRBJ2-1
v_call: TRBV18
cdr3_length: 13
clone_size: -
cdr3_aa: CASSLQQGGEQFF
cdr3_nt: TGTGCCAGCTCCCTTCAACAGGGGGGTGAGCAGTTCTTC

d_call: -
j_call: TRBJ1-1
v_call: TRBV14
cdr3_length: 16
clone_size: -
cdr3_aa: CASSQERKGSNTEAFF
cdr3_nt: TGTGCCAGCAGCCAAGAAAGGAAGGGGTCGAACACTGAAGCTTTCTTT

d_call: TRBD1
j_call: TRBJ1-5
v_call: TRBV4-3
cdr3_length: 15
clone_size: -
cdr3_aa: CASSQGTGVNQPQHF
cdr3_nt: TGCGCCAGCAGCCAGGGGACAGGGGTCAATCAGCCCCAGCATTTT

d_call: -
j_call: TRBJ1-5
v_call: TRBV28
cdr3_length: 22
clone_size: -
cdr3_aa: CASSLYRSGQGVFELGNQPQHF
cdr3_nt: TGTGCCAGCAGTTTATATAGGTCTGGGCAGGGCGTTTTTGAGCTCGGCAATCAGCCCCAGCATTTT

d_call: TRBD1
j_call: TRBJ2-7
v_call: TRBV6-6
cdr3_length: 15
clone_size: -
cdr3_aa: CASSRPGQGSYEQYF
cdr3_nt: TGTGCCAGCAGCCGACCGGGACAGGGGTCCTACGAGCAGTACTTC

d_call: -
j_call: TRBJ1-2
v_call: TRBV11-2
cdr3_length: 13
clone_size: -
cdr3_aa: CASSLGSGRGYTF
cdr3_nt: TGTGCCAGCAGCTTAGGTTCTGGGCGCGGCTACACCTTC

d_call: -
j_call: TRBJ1-4
v_call: TRBV11-2
cdr3_length: 18
clone_size: -
cdr3_aa: CASSLAPRWREANEKLFF
cdr3_nt: TGTGCCAGCAGCTTAGCCCCTAGATGGAGGGAGGCGAATGAAAAACTGTTTTTT